Listed below are T cell receptor beta chains from one sample, sequenced in a study of cytomegalovirus exposure and HLA in healthy donors. Sequencing was performed with immunoSEQ multiplex PCR; in TCRdb, only in-frame clones are kept and a portion is missing. Among about 60,000 clones listed, approximately 80% were seen once. Material: PBMCs. These receptors originate from a male donor in good health and CMV-seronegative. Each CDR3 is given with its conserved first and last residue. Fields, in order: clone size, V gene, J gene, D gene, CDR3 DNA, CDR3 protein. A D gene is named only where the DNA matches it firmly. Rows give clone size only sometimes, using once, few, many, or a class for an expanded clone.

NA,TRBV11-2,TRBJ2-1,NA,TGTGCCAGCAGCTCCAGGGGTGGAGCGAGTCGGAGCTCCTACAATGAGCAGTTCTTC,CASSSRGGASRSSYNEQFF
NA,TRBV7-2,TRBJ1-2,NA,TGTGCCAGCAGCTTAAGTGGGGCCCCCTATGGCTACACCTTC,CASSLSGAPYGYTF
NA,TRBV5-1,TRBJ1-2,NA,TGCGCCAGCAGTGACAGTGTCAACTATGGCTACACCTTC,CASSDSVNYGYTF
NA,TRBV25-1,TRBJ1-2,NA,TGTGCCAGCAGTGAATCTGAGGACAGCCGCTATGGCTACACCTTC,CASSESEDSRYGYTF
NA,TRBV7-2,TRBJ1-2,NA,TGTGCCAGCAGCGCCAGGCAGGGTAGTGACTATGGCTACACCTTC,CASSARQGSDYGYTF
NA,TRBV25-1,TRBJ1-2,NA,TGTGCCAGCAGTGAATGGGGGGATTTTAACTATGGCTACACCTTC,CASSEWGDFNYGYTF
NA,TRBV7-2,TRBJ1-2,NA,TGTGCCAGCAGCCCTTGGAGTGAGAGGGCTAACTATGGCTACACCTTC,CASSPWSERANYGYTF
NA,TRBV6-1,TRBJ1-5,NA,TGTGCCAGCAGTGAATCCCAGGGGCTCGATAGCAATCAGCCCCAGCATTTT,CASSESQGLDSNQPQHF
NA,TRBV19,TRBJ1-1,TRBD1,TGTGCCAGTAAACAGGGGGCGAACACTGAAGCTTTCTTT,CASKQGANTEAFF
NA,TRBV2,TRBJ2-6,TRBD2,TGTGCCAGCAGGCGGGAGCGGGCCAACGTCCTGACTTTC,CASRRERANVLTF
once,TRBV7-9,TRBJ2-1,NA,TGTGCCAGCAGCCTGATAATAGCGGTACAGAGGAGCTCCTACAATGAGCAGTTCTTC,CASSLIIAVQRSSYNEQFF
NA,TRBV11-1,TRBJ2-3,TRBD1,TGTGCCAGCAGCTTAGAGGGACAGAGTCTCACAGATACGCAGTATTTT,CASSLEGQSLTDTQYF
NA,TRBV29-1,TRBJ1-1,TRBD1,TGCAGCGTTGAAGCTTCAGTGACAGGGCACACTGAAGCTTTCTTT,CSVEASVTGHTEAFF
NA,TRBV5-1,TRBJ1-1,TRBD1,TGCGCCAGCAGCCAGGGACAGATGAACACTGAAGCTTTCTTT,CASSQGQMNTEAFF